This TCR beta chain was obtained from a study of T cell changes during pregnancy in multiple sclerosis. This CDR3 comprises 15 residues. V gave up 0 bases and J gave up 5 bases, with 10 bases separating them. Germline CDR1 and CDR2: ENHRY and SYGVKD. Assay used: immunoSEQ multiplex PCR; TCRdb lists only in-frame clones, some missing. The sample comprises thousands of clones, over 65% of which are singletons, and more than 15% rests with the top ten. The chain employs TRBV10-3 and TRBJ1-4; maybe TRBD1 (6 bases). The sample consisted of CD8+ T cells from peripheral blood mononuclear cells, taken in the second trimester of pregnancy. The TCR comes from a female donor in good health, enrolled as a control in a pregnancy study. The CDR3 sequence: CAISESTGRNEKLFF. The CDR3 DNA follows: TGTGCCATCAGTGAGTCGACAGGACGGAATGAAAAACTGTTTTTT.